The 7 T cell receptor beta chains below were found in one sample sequenced in a study of blood T cell repertoires in COVID-19. The assay was immunoSEQ multiplex PCR, and TCRdb's table has in-frame clones only and misses some. The data contain around 93,000 clones, around 80% of them seen just once; the ten biggest clones take up under 20%. Material for sequencing was peripheral blood. The source is an elderly man with acute or convalescent COVID-19.

The rearrangement joins TRBV4-3 to TRBJ1-4; possible D gene TRBD1, 6 bases. Per germline, CDR1 LGHNA and CDR2 YSLEER. V lost 1 base and J lost 4, with 10 bases in between. This CDR3 is built from 15 residues. In DNA, the CDR3 is TGCGCCAGCAGCCAAGCCAGGGGCGGTAATGAAAAACTGTTTTTT. The encoded protein is CASSQARGGNEKLFF.

The chain joins TRBV9 to TRBJ2-5; 14 positions match TRBD2. V lost 4 bases, J lost 4 bases, and 9 bases stayed unmatched. Germline CDR1 SGDLS, CDR2 YYNGEE. The CDR3 covers 17 residues. In DNA form, the CDR3 reads TGTGCCAGCAGCAGTAGAGGGACTAGCGGGAGTGCAGAGACCCAGTACTTC. Protein sequence: CASSSRGTSGSAETQYF.

The chain joins TRBV30 to TRBJ1-6; D is unresolved. V gave up 2 bases and J gave up 5 bases, with 13 bases separating them. The CDR3 contains 15 residues. CDR1 and CDR2 from the germline V gene are GTSNPN and SVGIG (reference sequence). Here the CDR3 DNA reads TGTGCCTGGAGTAAACAGTTCCTAAATAATTCACCCCTCCACTTT. As protein: CAWSKQFLNNSPLHF.

The rearrangement uses TRBV20-1 and TRBJ1-1; TRBD1 is a possible D gene (6 bases). Trimming took 5 bases from V and 8 from J, leaving 12 bases between them. This CDR3 is 11 amino acids long. Germline values: CDR1 DFQATT, CDR2 SNEGSKA (reference sequence). CDR3 loop: CSAEGQREAFF. The CDR3 region has the DNA TGCAGTGCTGAAGGACAGAGAGAAGCTTTCTTT.

V is TRBV7-2 and J is TRBJ2-4, with D maybe TRBD1 (7 bases). Germline CDR1 reads SGHTA; CDR2 reads FQGNSA. The germline V and J ends were trimmed by 5 bases and 3 bases, with 20 bases remaining between them. There are 17 residues in the CDR3. CDR3 in DNA: TGTGCCAGCAGCCCCCTAAGAGGGGGGACAGACAAAAACATTCAGTACTTC. It translates to CASSPLRGGTDKNIQYF.

This chain uses TRBV6-5 with TRBJ1-6, with no clear D. Germline lookup yields CDR1 MNHEY and CDR2 SVGAGI. Trimming pared 7 bases from V and 5 bases from J, leaving 12 bases between. The CDR3 runs 14 residues. The CDR3: CASTPRRDNSPLHF. The CDR3 DNA reads as TGTGCCAGCACTCCTAGACGGGATAATTCACCCCTCCACTTT.

This chain joins TRBV19 and TRBJ2-3; 10 bases agree with TRBD2. V shed 5 bases, J shed 0 bases, and the junction held 5 bases outside the gene matches. This CDR3 contains 16 residues. CDR1 and CDR2 (germline): LNHDA, SQIVND (reference sequence). CDR3 protein: CASSQLAGSSTDTQYF. CDR3 in DNA: TGTGCCAGTAGTCAACTAGCGGGGTCTAGCACAGATACGCAGTATTTT.